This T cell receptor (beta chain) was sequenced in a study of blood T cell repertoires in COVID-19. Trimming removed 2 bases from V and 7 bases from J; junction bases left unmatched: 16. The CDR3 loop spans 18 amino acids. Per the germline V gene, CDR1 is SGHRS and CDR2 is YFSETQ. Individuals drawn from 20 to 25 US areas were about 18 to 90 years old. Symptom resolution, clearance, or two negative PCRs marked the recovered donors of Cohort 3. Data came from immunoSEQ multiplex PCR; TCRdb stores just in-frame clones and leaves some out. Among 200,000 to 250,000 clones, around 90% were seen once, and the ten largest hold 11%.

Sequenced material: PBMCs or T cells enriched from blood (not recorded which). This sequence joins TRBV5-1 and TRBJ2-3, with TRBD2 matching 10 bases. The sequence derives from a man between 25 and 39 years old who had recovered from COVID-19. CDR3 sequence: CASSFTGSPLAGRNTQYF. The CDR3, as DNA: TGCGCCAGCAGCTTTACGGGTTCACCACTAGCGGGGCGAAATACGCAGTATTTT.